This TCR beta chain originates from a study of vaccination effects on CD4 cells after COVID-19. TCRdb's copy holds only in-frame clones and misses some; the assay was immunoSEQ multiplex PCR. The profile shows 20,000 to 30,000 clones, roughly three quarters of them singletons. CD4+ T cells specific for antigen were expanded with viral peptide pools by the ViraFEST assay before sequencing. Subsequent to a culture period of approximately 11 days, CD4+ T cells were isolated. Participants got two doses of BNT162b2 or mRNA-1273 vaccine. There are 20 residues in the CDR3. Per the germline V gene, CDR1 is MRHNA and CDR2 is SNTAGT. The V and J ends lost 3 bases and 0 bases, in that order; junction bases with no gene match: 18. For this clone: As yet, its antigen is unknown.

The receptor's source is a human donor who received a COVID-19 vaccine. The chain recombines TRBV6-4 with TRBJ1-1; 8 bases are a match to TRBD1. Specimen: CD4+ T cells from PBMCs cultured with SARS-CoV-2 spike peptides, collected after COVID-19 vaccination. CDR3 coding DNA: TGTGCCAGCAGTGAGGACAGGGTGGCTTTTCCCCTTAACATGAACACTGAAGCTTTCTTT. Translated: CASSEDRVAFPLNMNTEAFF.